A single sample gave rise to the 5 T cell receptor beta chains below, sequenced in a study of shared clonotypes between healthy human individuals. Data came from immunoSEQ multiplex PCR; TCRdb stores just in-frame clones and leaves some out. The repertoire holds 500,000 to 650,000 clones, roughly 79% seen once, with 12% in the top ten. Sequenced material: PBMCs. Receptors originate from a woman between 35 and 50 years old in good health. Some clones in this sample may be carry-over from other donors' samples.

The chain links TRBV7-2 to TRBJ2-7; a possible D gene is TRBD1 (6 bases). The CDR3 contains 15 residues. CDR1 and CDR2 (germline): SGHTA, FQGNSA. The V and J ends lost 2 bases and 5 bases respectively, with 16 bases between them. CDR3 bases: TGTGCCAGCAGCTTACGAGGGGGAACTCCTAACGAGCAGTACTTC. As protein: CASSLRGGTPNEQYF. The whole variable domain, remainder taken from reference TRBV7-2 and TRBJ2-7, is GAGVSQSPSNKVTEKGKDVELRCDPISGHTALYWYRQSLGQGLEFLIYFQGNSAPDKSGLPSDRFSAERTGGSVSTLTIQRTQQEDSAVYLCASSLRGGTPNEQYFGPGTRLTVT.

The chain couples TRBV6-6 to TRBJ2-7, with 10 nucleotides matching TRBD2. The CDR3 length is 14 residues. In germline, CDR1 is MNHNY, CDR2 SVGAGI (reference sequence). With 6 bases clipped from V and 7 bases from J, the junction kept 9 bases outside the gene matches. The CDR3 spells CASRSGGAWREQYF. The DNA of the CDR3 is TGTGCCAGCAGGAGCGGGGGGGCGTGGAGGGAGCAGTACTTC.

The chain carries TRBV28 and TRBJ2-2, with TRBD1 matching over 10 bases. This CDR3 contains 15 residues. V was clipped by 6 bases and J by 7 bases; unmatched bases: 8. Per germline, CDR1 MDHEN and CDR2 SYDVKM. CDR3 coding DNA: TGTGCCAGCAGACAAGACAGGGGGCAGGTCGGGGAGCTGTTTTTT. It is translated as CASRQDRGQVGELFF.

The CDR3 region is CASSPGTGHTEAFF. DNA of the CDR3: TGTGCCAGTAGTCCGGGGACAGGCCACACTGAAGCTTTCTTT. The chain recombines TRBV19 with TRBJ1-1; 8 bases line up with TRBD1. V was clipped by 5 bases and J by 3 bases; unmatched bases: 5. Germline CDR1 LNHDA, CDR2 SQIVND (reference sequence). The CDR3 is 14 amino acids. Looking up the rest from reference TRBV19 and TRBJ1-1 gives the full variable domain: DGGITQSPKYLFRKEGQNVTLSCEQNLNHDAMYWYRQDPGQGLRLIYYSQIVNDFQKGDIAEGYSVSREKKESFPLTVTSAQKNPTAFYLCASSPGTGHTEAFFGQGTRLTVV.

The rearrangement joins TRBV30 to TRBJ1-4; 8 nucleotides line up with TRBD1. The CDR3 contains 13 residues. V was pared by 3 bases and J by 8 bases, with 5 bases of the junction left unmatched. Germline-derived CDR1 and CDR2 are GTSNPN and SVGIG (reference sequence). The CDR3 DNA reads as TGTGCCTGGAGACAGGGGGTGTGGGAAAAACTGTTTTTT. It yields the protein CAWRQGVWEKLFF.